The rows below give T cell receptor beta chains drawn from one sample of a study of OX40 agonist ivuxolimab in advanced cancers. This table comes from immunoSEQ multiplex PCR, and its TCRdb copy is limited to in-frame clones, with some not included. Of more than 55,000 clones in the sample, 70% to 90% were seen once. The specimen was CD4+ or CD8+ T cells sorted from blood, collected in a trial of the OX40 agonist ivuxolimab. These receptors were obtained from an adult with an advanced solid tumor such as melanoma, head and neck, liver or kidney cancer. Each CDR3 is given with its conserved first and last residue. A D gene is named only where the DNA matches it firmly. Only some rows state a clone size, as once, few, many or a class for expanded clones.

j_call clone_size d_call v_call cdr3_aa cdr3_nt
TRBJ2-7 . TRBD1 TRBV6-5 CASSSYRGQTYEQYF TGTGCCAGCAGTTCCTACAGGGGGCAGACCTACGAGCAGTACTTC
TRBJ2-3 . . TRBV29-1 CSVGSMITDTQYF TGCAGCGTTGGGAGTATGATAACAGATACGCAGTATTTT
TRBJ1-6 . TRBD1 TRBV30 CALRQGLSYNSPLHF TGTGCCTTACGACAGGGCCTCTCCTATAATTCACCCCTCCACTTT
TRBJ2-1 once . TRBV6-5 CASSYSGYNEQFF TGTGCCAGCAGTTACTCCGGATACAATGAGCAGTTCTTC
TRBJ1-1 . . TRBV9 CASSVDWEGLEAFF TGTGCCAGCAGCGTAGATTGGGAAGGTTTAGAAGCTTTCTTT
TRBJ1-4 . . TRBV9 CASSEGVPNEKLFF TGTGCCAGCAGCGAAGGGGTGCCTAATGAAAAACTGTTTTTT
TRBJ2-7 few TRBD2 TRBV7-2 CASSRSGDNAYEQYF TGTGCCAGCAGCCGTAGCGGGGACAACGCCTACGAGCAGTACTTC
TRBJ1-4 . TRBD1 TRBV2 CASSYRGRDEKLFF TGTGCCAGCAGCTACAGGGGTCGCGACGAAAAACTGTTTTTT
TRBJ2-1 . TRBD1 TRBV25-1 CASSDRAGFEQFF TGTGCCAGCAGCGACAGGGCCGGTTTTGAGCAGTTCTTC
TRBJ1-2 . . TRBV15 CATSRDGGANYGYTF TGTGCCACCAGCAGAGATGGCGGGGCTAACTATGGCTACACCTTC
TRBJ1-4 . . TRBV28 CASSPGGGSPEKLFF TGTGCCAGCAGTCCCGGGGGGGGCTCACCCGAAAAACTGTTTTTT
TRBJ1-5 . . TRBV19 CASSIWGGPLEPQHF TGTGCCAGTAGTATCTGGGGCGGGCCCCTAGAGCCCCAGCATTTT
TRBJ2-1 . . TRBV30 CAWKVRDRPYNEQFF TGTGCCTGGAAAGTGCGGGATCGCCCCTACAATGAGCAGTTCTTC
TRBJ1-5 . . TRBV2 CASSDRQNQPQHF TGTGCCAGCAGCGACAGACAGAATCAGCCCCAGCATTTT
TRBJ2-1 once TRBD2 TRBV7-2 CASSLGPARLAGGQFF TGTGCCAGCAGCTTAGGCCCGGCAAGGCTAGCGGGGGGGCAGTTCTTC
TRBJ2-1 . TRBD1 TRBV5-1 CASSLPLAGTDNEQFF TGCGCCAGCAGCTTGCCTCTTGCCGGGACAGACAATGAGCAGTTCTTC
TRBJ1-2 . . TRBV7-2 CASSLRGGKNYGYTF TGTGCCAGCAGCTTACGGGGCGGGAAAAACTATGGCTACACCTTC